Listed below are T cell receptor beta chains from one sample, sequenced in a study of immune characterization of retroperitoneal liposarcoma. TCRdb processed the PCR reads anew with MiXCR; each CDR3 protein has one entry. The repertoire holds some 10,000 distinct CDR3 sequences, with around a quarter as singletons. The sample comprised tumor tissue. The origin of the receptors is a male donor with retroperitoneal liposarcoma. Both conserved end residues are part of each CDR3. Fields, in order: clone size, V gene, J gene, D gene, CDR3 protein, CDR3 DNA. D genes are given only for firm matches. The listing skips clone size in some rows; elsewhere it reads once, few, many or a size class.

abundance: -
v_gene: TRBV6-1
j_gene: TRBJ2-5
d_gene: -
CDR3aa: CASTRDNEQYF
CDR3nt: TGTGCCAGCACGCGTGACAATGAGCAGTACTTT

abundance: -
v_gene: TRBV6-1
j_gene: TRBJ1-1
d_gene: -
CDR3aa: CASSTTGNTEAFF
CDR3nt: TGTGCCAGCAGTACGACAGGGAACACTGAAGCTTTCTTT

abundance: medium-sized
v_gene: TRBV6-1
j_gene: TRBJ2-3
d_gene: -
CDR3aa: CASSPFSGGSSTDTQYF
CDR3nt: TGTGCCAGCAGCCCTTTTAGCGGAGGGTCTAGCACAGATACGCAGTATTTT

abundance: many
v_gene: TRBV6-1
j_gene: TRBJ2-3
d_gene: -
CDR3aa: CASSRDFGGTDTQYF
CDR3nt: TGTGCCAGCAGCCGGGACTTCGGCGGCACAGATACGCAGTATTTT

abundance: -
v_gene: TRBV28
j_gene: TRBJ2-7
d_gene: TRBD1
CDR3aa: CASSFLGQGHNEQYF
CDR3nt: TGTGCCAGCAGTTTTCTGGGACAGGGCCACAATGAGCAGTACTTC

abundance: -
v_gene: TRBV5-1
j_gene: TRBJ2-3
d_gene: TRBD1
CDR3aa: CASSLTGGHPDTQYF
CDR3nt: TGCGCCAGCAGCTTAACAGGGGGGCATCCGGATACGCAGTATTTT

abundance: many
v_gene: TRBV27
j_gene: TRBJ2-1
d_gene: TRBD2
CDR3aa: CASRRLAGGDEQFF
CDR3nt: TGTGCCAGCAGGAGACTAGCGGGGGGCGATGAGCAGTTCTTC

abundance: large
v_gene: TRBV6-1
j_gene: TRBJ2-3
d_gene: -
CDR3aa: CATDKSAGYTDTQYF
CDR3nt: TGTGCCACCGATAAGTCTGCGGGATACACAGATACGCAGTATTTT

abundance: many
v_gene: TRBV6-1
j_gene: TRBJ2-1
d_gene: -
CDR3aa: CASSQNSRYEQFF
CDR3nt: TGTGCCAGCAGTCAAAACTCCCGCTACGAGCAGTTCTTC

abundance: -
v_gene: TRBV6-1
j_gene: TRBJ2-1
d_gene: -
CDR3aa: CASWRGRTNYEQFF
CDR3nt: TGTGCCAGTTGGAGGGGAAGGACTAATTACGAGCAGTTCTTC

abundance: medium-sized
v_gene: TRBV6-1
j_gene: TRBJ2-7
d_gene: TRBD2
CDR3aa: CASTLRTSGSGEQYF
CDR3nt: TGTGCCAGCACCCTAAGGACTAGCGGGAGTGGGGAGCAGTACTTC

abundance: many
v_gene: TRBV11-2
j_gene: TRBJ2-4
d_gene: TRBD1
CDR3aa: CASSLRTGLGENIQYF
CDR3nt: TGTGCCAGCAGCTTAAGGACAGGGCTGGGCGAAAACATTCAGTACTTC

abundance: many
v_gene: TRBV6-1
j_gene: TRBJ2-1
d_gene: -
CDR3aa: CASSSHNEQFF
CDR3nt: TGTGCCAGCAGTTCACACAATGAGCAGTTCTTC

abundance: few
v_gene: TRBV11-3
j_gene: TRBJ2-7
d_gene: -
CDR3aa: CASRPTGSKYEQYF
CDR3nt: TGTGCCAGCCGACCAACAGGGTCGAAGTACGAGCAGTACTTC

abundance: many
v_gene: TRBV6-1
j_gene: TRBJ2-1
d_gene: -
CDR3aa: CASSAARAGTYEQFF
CDR3nt: TGTGCCAGCAGTGCCGCCAGGGCGGGGACCTACGAGCAGTTCTTC

abundance: -
v_gene: TRBV24-1
j_gene: TRBJ2-7
d_gene: -
CDR3aa: CATSDSRDEQYF
CDR3nt: TGTGCCACCAGTGATTCGCGGGACGAGCAGTACTTC

abundance: -
v_gene: TRBV7-2
j_gene: TRBJ2-1
d_gene: -
CDR3aa: CASSWDWRTNNEQFF
CDR3nt: TGTGCCAGCAGCTGGGACTGGAGAACTAACAATGAGCAGTTCTTC

abundance: many
v_gene: TRBV7-8
j_gene: TRBJ1-1
d_gene: -
CDR3aa: CASSLARGGNTEAFF
CDR3nt: TGTGCCAGCAGCTTAGCGCGGGGGGGGAACACTGAAGCTTTCTTT

abundance: few
v_gene: TRBV6-1
j_gene: TRBJ2-3
d_gene: TRBD1
CDR3aa: CASSAAWGQSTDTQYF
CDR3nt: TGTGCCAGCAGTGCTGCGTGGGGACAGAGCACAGATACGCAGTATTTT

abundance: -
v_gene: TRBV12-3/TRBV12-4
j_gene: TRBJ2-1
d_gene: -
CDR3aa: CASSNRDRGYEQFF
CDR3nt: TGTGCCAGCAGTAATCGGGACCGTGGTTACGAGCAGTTCTTC

abundance: few
v_gene: TRBV7-2
j_gene: TRBJ2-5
d_gene: -
CDR3aa: CASSFEVQETQYF
CDR3nt: TGTGCCAGCAGCTTCGAAGTACAAGAGACCCAGTACTTC

abundance: few
v_gene: TRBV7-2
j_gene: TRBJ1-1
d_gene: -
CDR3aa: CASSLRAEAFF
CDR3nt: TGTGCCAGCAGCTTGAGGGCTGAAGCTTTCTTT

abundance: medium-sized
v_gene: TRBV7-2
j_gene: TRBJ2-1
d_gene: TRBD2
CDR3aa: CASSLGLAGIEQFF
CDR3nt: TGTGCCAGCAGCCTGGGACTAGCGGGGATCGAGCAGTTCTTC

abundance: -
v_gene: TRBV6-1
j_gene: TRBJ2-1
d_gene: TRBD2
CDR3aa: CASRASGGPGDTQFF
CDR3nt: TGTGCCAGCAGGGCCAGCGGGGGGCCCGGTGATACGCAGTTCTTC

abundance: many
v_gene: TRBV7-6
j_gene: TRBJ2-1
d_gene: -
CDR3aa: CASSPTSPGPSEQFF
CDR3nt: TGTGCCAGCAGCCCCACCTCTCCCGGGCCTAGCGAGCAGTTCTTC

abundance: few
v_gene: TRBV7-2
j_gene: TRBJ2-5
d_gene: -
CDR3aa: CASSLDGGPGETQYF
CDR3nt: TGTGCCAGCAGCTTAGATGGGGGCCCGGGGGAGACCCAGTACTTC

abundance: -
v_gene: TRBV12-3/TRBV12-4
j_gene: TRBJ1-5
d_gene: -
CDR3aa: CASSSPNQPQHF
CDR3nt: TGTGCCAGCAGTTCCCCTAATCAGCCCCAGCATTTT

abundance: medium-sized
v_gene: TRBV7-9
j_gene: TRBJ2-5
d_gene: -
CDR3aa: CASSLISGGGETQYF
CDR3nt: TGTGCCAGCAGCTTAATTTCCGGGGGCGGGGAGACCCAGTACTTC

abundance: many
v_gene: TRBV6-1
j_gene: TRBJ2-1
d_gene: TRBD2
CDR3aa: CATMRGRSEQFF
CDR3nt: TGTGCCACAATGCGGGGGAGAAGCGAGCAGTTCTTC

abundance: -
v_gene: TRBV7-3
j_gene: TRBJ2-1
d_gene: -
CDR3aa: CASSDRNSGGANEQFF
CDR3nt: TGTGCCAGCAGCGACCGTAATAGTGGGGGGGCAAATGAGCAGTTCTTC

abundance: -
v_gene: TRBV25-1
j_gene: TRBJ2-1
d_gene: -
CDR3aa: CASSDPRVQETQFF
CDR3nt: TGTGCCAGCAGTGATCCCAGGGTGCAAGAGACCCAGTTCTTC

abundance: once
v_gene: TRBV18
j_gene: TRBJ2-7
d_gene: -
CDR3aa: CASSTSQFYEQYF
CDR3nt: TGTGCCAGCTCAACTTCCCAGTTTTACGAGCAGTACTTC

abundance: few
v_gene: TRBV4-1
j_gene: TRBJ2-5
d_gene: -
CDR3aa: CASSQAPRDQETQYF
CDR3nt: TGCGCCAGCAGCCAAGCTCCGCGGGATCAAGAGACCCAGTACTTC

abundance: -
v_gene: TRBV6-6
j_gene: TRBJ2-3
d_gene: -
CDR3aa: CASSYRQRTDTQYF
CDR3nt: TGTGCCAGCAGTTACCGGCAACGCACAGATACGCAGTATTTT

abundance: -
v_gene: TRBV6-6
j_gene: TRBJ2-7
d_gene: TRBD1
CDR3aa: CASSYSWTGVYEQYF
CDR3nt: TGTGCCAGCAGTTACTCCTGGACAGGGGTCTACGAGCAGTACTTC

abundance: few
v_gene: TRBV5-1
j_gene: TRBJ1-1
d_gene: -
CDR3aa: CASSLARGASNTEAFF
CDR3nt: TGCGCCAGCAGCTTGGCCAGGGGCGCGTCGAACACTGAAGCTTTCTTT

abundance: medium-sized
v_gene: TRBV6-1
j_gene: TRBJ2-7
d_gene: TRBD1
CDR3aa: CASSSYRGTYEQYF
CDR3nt: TGTGCCAGCAGTTCATACAGGGGGACCTACGAGCAGTACTTC

abundance: -
v_gene: TRBV5-3
j_gene: TRBJ2-4
d_gene: TRBD2
CDR3aa: CASSRTSGGASTYNEQYF
CDR3nt: TGTGCCAGCAGCAGGACTAGCGGGGGAGCCTCCACCTACAATGAGCAGTACTTC

abundance: medium-sized
v_gene: TRBV6-1
j_gene: TRBJ2-2
d_gene: -
CDR3aa: CASRLRFDTGELFF
CDR3nt: TGTGCCAGCAGATTGCGGTTTGACACCGGGGAGCTGTTTTTT

abundance: medium-sized
v_gene: TRBV7-8
j_gene: TRBJ2-1
d_gene: -
CDR3aa: CASTGGNEQFF
CDR3nt: TGTGCCAGCACCGGAGGGAATGAGCAGTTCTTC

abundance: -
v_gene: TRBV11-3
j_gene: TRBJ1-1
d_gene: -
CDR3aa: CASSLDSRLNAEAFF
CDR3nt: TGTGCCAGCAGCTTGGATTCCCGTTTGAACGCTGAAGCTTTCTTT

abundance: many
v_gene: TRBV6-1
j_gene: TRBJ2-7
d_gene: TRBD1
CDR3aa: CASGADRGSYEQYF
CDR3nt: TGTGCCAGTGGAGCGGACAGGGGATCCTACGAGCAGTACTTC

abundance: -
v_gene: TRBV27
j_gene: TRBJ2-1
d_gene: -
CDR3aa: CASSFGPQGKVETQFF
CDR3nt: TGTGCCAGCAGTTTTGGTCCCCAGGGGAAAGTGGAGACCCAGTTCTTC

abundance: few
v_gene: TRBV12-3/TRBV12-4
j_gene: TRBJ1-4
d_gene: -
CDR3aa: CASSFDSNEKLFF
CDR3nt: TGTGCCAGCAGTTTCGATTCTAATGAAAAACTGTTTTTT

abundance: -
v_gene: TRBV7-2
j_gene: TRBJ2-1
d_gene: -
CDR3aa: CASSSNLYEQFF
CDR3nt: TGTGCCAGCAGCTCGAACTTGTACGAGCAGTTCTTC

abundance: -
v_gene: TRBV4-1
j_gene: TRBJ2-1
d_gene: TRBD1
CDR3aa: CASSQQGQGGETQFF
CDR3nt: TGCGCCAGCAGCCAACAGGGACAGGGGGGAGAGACCCAGTTCTTC

abundance: many
v_gene: TRBV12-3/TRBV12-4
j_gene: TRBJ2-1
d_gene: TRBD1
CDR3aa: CASSLGQGIQETQFF
CDR3nt: TGTGCCAGCAGTTTAGGACAGGGGATTCAAGAGACCCAGTTCTTC

abundance: few
v_gene: TRBV11-1
j_gene: TRBJ2-1
d_gene: TRBD1
CDR3aa: CASSLASLPGTGDYEQFF
CDR3nt: TGTGCCAGCAGCTTAGCGTCTTTACCCGGGACAGGGGATTACGAGCAGTTCTTC

abundance: few
v_gene: TRBV7-6
j_gene: TRBJ2-1
d_gene: TRBD2
CDR3aa: CASSLRLAGGEQFF
CDR3nt: TGTGCCAGCAGCTTACGATTAGCGGGAGGTGAGCAGTTCTTC

abundance: -
v_gene: TRBV7-2
j_gene: TRBJ1-2
d_gene: -
CDR3aa: CASSFGGGYGYTF
CDR3nt: TGTGCCAGCAGCTTCGGAGGGGGCTATGGCTACACCTTC

abundance: -
v_gene: TRBV11-2
j_gene: TRBJ2-7
d_gene: -
CDR3aa: CASSLGGHEQYF
CDR3nt: TGTGCCAGCAGCTTAGGGGGACACGAGCAGTACTTC

abundance: many
v_gene: TRBV11-2
j_gene: TRBJ2-1
d_gene: TRBD1
CDR3aa: CASSLVVGTGNLEQFF
CDR3nt: TGTGCCAGCAGCTTAGTCGTTGGGACAGGGAACCTTGAGCAGTTCTTC

abundance: -
v_gene: TRBV11-2
j_gene: TRBJ1-5
d_gene: -
CDR3aa: CASSISVRQPQHF
CDR3nt: TGTGCCAGCAGCATCTCAGTCAGGCAGCCCCAGCATTTT

abundance: few
v_gene: TRBV11-3
j_gene: TRBJ2-7
d_gene: TRBD2
CDR3aa: CASSPFGLAGGNEQYF
CDR3nt: TGTGCCAGCAGCCCATTCGGACTAGCGGGAGGGAATGAGCAGTACTTC

abundance: -
v_gene: TRBV6-1
j_gene: TRBJ2-1
d_gene: -
CDR3aa: CASSDRARGGEQFF
CDR3nt: TGTGCCAGCAGTGATAGGGCCCGGGGCGGTGAGCAGTTCTTC